Each of the 20 T cell receptor beta chains below was sequenced from the same sample in a study of immune heterogeneity within non-small cell lung tumors. Multiplex PCR (32 V and 13 J primers) was used to amplify the TCR beta CDR3. TCRdb analysed the multiplex PCR reads with MiXCR anew, one entry per CDR3 protein. This sample has under 13,000 distinct CDR3 sequences; roughly 30% occur once, and the top ten carry 21%. Genomic DNA from bulk tumor acted as the template, and roughly 0.55 ug was loaded per sample. Surgery yielded several widely spaced biopsies per primary tumor. Untreated, newly diagnosed non-small cell lung cancer patients underwent curative surgery. Material: lung tumor tissue. These receptors were obtained from a woman aged 45 to 65 with non-small cell lung cancer.

The CDR3, as DNA: TGTGCCAGCAGTCCTTACGTGGGGGCCTCTGGAAACACCATATATTTT. The encoded protein is CASSPYVGASGNTIYF. The genes are TRBV7-9 and TRBJ1-3; maybe TRBD1 (6 bases). Trimming cost V 6 bases and J 0 bases, with 15 bases left between them. Germline V gene data show CDR1 as SEHNR and CDR2 as FQNEAQ (reference sequence). CDR3 length equals 16 residues. Full variable domain (outside the CDR3, taken from reference TRBV7-9 and TRBJ1-3): DTGVSQNPRHKITKRGQNVTFRCDPISEHNRLYWYRQTLGQGPEFLTYFQNEAQLEKSRLLSDRFSAERPKGSFSTLEIQRTEQGDSAMYLCASSPYVGASGNTIYFGEGSWLTVV.

Comments on this clonotype: It may be a read error: a sequence one base away is much more abundant. J is TRBJ2-5 and V is TRBV24-1, with D possibly called TRBD1 or TRBD2 (5 bases each). CDR1 and CDR2 from the germline V gene are KGHDR and SFDVKD. The CDR3 sequence is 12 residues long. V was pared by 6 bases and J by 4 bases, with 8 bases between. The CDR3 loop reads CATSSGTETQYF. The CDR3 coding sequence is TGTGCCACCAGTTCCGGGACAGAGACCCAGTACTTC.

The genes are TRBV18 and TRBJ2-2; D is unresolved. CDR1 is KGHSH and CDR2 is LQKENI in the germline V gene. The V end was cut by 3 bases, the J end by 2 bases, with 10 bases between. The CDR3 has 15 amino acids. The CDR3 coding sequence is TGTGCCAGCTCACCCGGGCTCCAAAACACCGGGGAGCTGTTTTTT. Its translation: CASSPGLQNTGELFF.

The table lists this clonotype with a few counts. The chain combines TRBV6-1 with TRBJ2-7; D remains unclear. CDR1 is MNHNS and CDR2 is SASEGT in the germline V gene. This CDR3 is 12 amino acids long. V was clipped by 3 bases and J by 5 bases, with 8 bases between them. CDR3 bases: TGTGCCAGCAGTGATTCGACTGACGAGCAGTACTTC. Amino acids: CASSDSTDEQYF.

V usage is TRBV6-2 or TRBV6-3 and J usage is TRBJ1-1; D might be TRBD1 (6 bases). V was shortened by 5 bases and J by 5 bases, with 21 bases between the two germline ends. The CDR3 loop spans 16 amino acids. Germline CDR1 and CDR2: MNHEY and SVGEGT. CDR3 nucleotide sequence: TGTGCCAGCAGTGCCACCTGGGGGCAGAGGGGGACTGAAGCTTTCTTT. This encodes CASSATWGQRGTEAFF.

A note on this clonotype: One end of the junction is discordant with germline, which a read error may explain. This chain links TRBV19 with TRBJ1-2, with D maybe TRBD1 (6 bases). The CDR3 is 16 amino acids. Germline CDR1 is LNHDA and CDR2 is SQIVND (reference sequence). As DNA, the CDR3 is TGTGCCAGTAGTACTACACCACAAGGGGGGAACTATGCCTACACCTTC. Its protein is CASSTTPQGGNYAYTF.

This clonotype is medium-sized. This sequence joins TRBV30 and TRBJ2-7, with D perhaps matching TRBD2 (5 bases). CDR1 is GTSNPN, CDR2 SVGIG, per germline (reference sequence). V was trimmed by 2 bases and J by 0 bases, leaving 11 bases between them. CDR3 size: 14 residues. The CDR3 nucleotides are TGTGCCTGGAGTTGGGAAGGGAGCTCCTACGAGCAGTACTTC. Residues: CAWSWEGSSYEQYF. Based on the CDR3 plus reference TRBV30 and TRBJ2-7, the full variable domain is SQTIHQWPATLVQPVGSPLSLECTVEGTSNPNLYWYRQAAGRGLQLLFYSVGIGQISSEVPQNLSASRPQDRQFILSSKKLLLSDSGFYLCAWSWEGSSYEQYFGPGTRLTVT.

The V gene is TRBV5-1, the J gene TRBJ2-5; unclear D gene. CDR3 length: 13 amino acids. CDR1 is SGHRS and CDR2 is YFSETQ in the germline V gene. V was clipped by 0 bases and J by 5 bases, with 8 bases between them. As DNA, the CDR3 is TGCGCCAGCAGCTTGGGCATCTCCGAGACCCAGTACTTC. It specifies CASSLGISETQYF.

About this clonotype itself: The conserved phenylalanine or tryptophan is not found at the CDR3 terminus, so this likely reflects a read error. The CDR3 protein is CASKWELADRTGEQYL. CDR3 in DNA: TGTGCCAGTAAGTGGGAACTAGCGGACAGAACTGGCGAGCAGTACTTG. The chain uses TRBV6-6 and TRBJ2-7, with 8 positions matching TRBD2. CDR1 and CDR2 from the germline V gene are MNHNY and SVGAGI (reference sequence). CDR3 size: 16 residues. V dropped 9 bases and J dropped 6; count of bases not matched to a gene: 19.

Many counts were recorded for this clonotype. V and J are TRBV6-1 and TRBJ1-1; 10 positions agree with TRBD1. This CDR3 region has 15 residues. Germline V gene lookup returns CDR1 MNHNS and CDR2 SASEGT. V lost 5 bases, J lost 4 bases, and 7 bases stayed unmatched. This CDR3 reads CASSLGQGFRTEAFF. CDR3 DNA: TGTGCCAGCAGTTTGGGACAGGGGTTTCGCACTGAAGCTTTCTTT.

This clonotype came up many times. V gene TRBV4-2 combines with J gene TRBJ2-4; 13 bases align to TRBD2. The CDR3 runs to 15 residues. Germline CDR1 and CDR2: LGHNA and YNFKEQ. The V segment lost 5 bases and the J segment 8 bases; nucleotides outside the gene matches: 6. As DNA, the CDR3 is TGTGCCAGCAGCGAAGGGACTAGCGGGGCGTACATTCAGTACTTC. Residues: CASSEGTSGAYIQYF.

The chain combines TRBV27 with TRBJ2-1; TRBD1 aligns across 7 bases. This CDR3 comprises 18 residues. CDR1 is MNHEY and CDR2 is SMNVEV in the germline V gene (reference sequence). V gave up 5 bases and J gave up 4 bases; unmatched junction bases: 17. CDR3: CASSPFPHEGATYNEQFF. In nucleotides, the CDR3 is TGTGCCAGCAGTCCATTCCCTCATGAGGGGGCGACATACAATGAGCAGTTCTTC.

This clonotype is medium-sized in the sample. The CDR3 DNA sequence: TGTGCCAGCAGTATCTCGAGGGGGTTACTCAATGAGCAGTTCTTC. This sequence encodes CASSISRGLLNEQFF. The chain employs TRBV27 and TRBJ2-1; the D gene is possibly TRBD1 (6 bases). The germline gives CDR1 MNHEY, CDR2 SMNVEV (reference sequence). This CDR3 region has 15 residues. The germline V and J ends were trimmed by 5 bases and 6 bases, with 17 bases remaining between them.

Comments on this clonotype: With a much larger clone just one base away, this may be a read error. The chain links TRBV19 to TRBJ2-6; TRBD2 might be the D (6 bases). The CDR3 is made up of 18 amino acids. The germline V and J ends were trimmed by 7 bases and 2 bases, with 21 bases remaining between them. Per germline, CDR1 LNHDA and CDR2 SQIVND (reference sequence). The CDR3 here is CASTVVGRGSPGANVLTF. DNA for the CDR3: TGTGCCAGTACCGTTGTAGGGCGGGGAAGCCCTGGGGCCAACGTCCTGACTTTC.

Within the sample, this clonotype is medium-sized. The gene calls are TRBV2 and TRBJ1-2, with D unclear. The CDR3 length is 17 residues. Germline CDR1 is SNHLY and CDR2 is FYNNEI. With 5 bases removed from V and 4 bases from J, the gap between germline ends came to 23 bases. CDR3 region: CASSYPKDQWASYGYTF. In DNA form, the CDR3 reads TGTGCCAGCAGTTACCCCAAGGACCAGTGGGCAAGCTATGGCTACACCTTC.

This clonotype was counted many times. The chain links TRBV20-1 to TRBJ1-4; D possibly corresponds to TRBD1 (5 bases). The CDR3 extends over 15 amino acids. Germline V gene sequence: CDR1 DFQATT, CDR2 SNEGSKA (reference sequence). Deletions cut 1 base from V and 8 bases from J, with 17 bases between. The CDR3 reads CSARVATPRGEKLFF. DNA of the CDR3: TGCAGTGCTAGAGTTGCGACTCCGAGGGGCGAAAAACTGTTTTTT.

The chain employs TRBV4-1 and TRBJ2-3; possible D gene TRBD2, 5 bases. CDR3 size: 15 residues. V was clipped by 7 bases and J by 0 bases, with 14 bases between them. Germline V gene data show CDR1 as MGHRA and CDR2 as YSYEKL. For the CDR3, the DNA is TGCGCCAGCACCGCGGACTTGTACAGCACAGATACGCAGTATTTT. Translation gives CASTADLYSTDTQYF.

This clonotype was seen many times. V is TRBV5-1 and J is TRBJ2-5; D possibly corresponds to TRBD1 (5 bases). The CDR3 sequence is 14 residues long. Trimming stripped 0 bases from V and 5 bases from J, with 11 bases between. Germline V gene data show CDR1 as SGHRS and CDR2 as YFSETQ. The CDR3 DNA is TGCGCCAGCAGCTTGGGGACGCCAGGGGAGACCCAGTACTTC. It encodes CASSLGTPGETQYF.

This clonotype was recorded a few times. The chain links TRBV5-1 to TRBJ2-3, with TRBD2 matching over 8 bases. The CDR3 consists of 17 residues. Germline-derived CDR1 and CDR2 are SGHRS and YFSETQ. The trim removed 0 bases at V and 3 bases at J, leaving 9 bases unmatched. The CDR3 nucleotides are TGCGCCAGCAGCTTGGACTTCGAGAGCGGGAGAACAGATACGCAGTATTTT. This sequence encodes CASSLDFESGRTDTQYF.

The genes are TRBV2 and TRBJ2-7; 10 bases are shared with TRBD1. The CDR3 runs 15 residues. Germline CDR1 reads SNHLY; CDR2 reads FYNNEI. Trimming cost V 6 bases and J 3 bases; bases outside gene matches: 8. The CDR3 is CASRKGTGAVYEQYF. CDR3 in DNA: TGTGCCAGCAGAAAAGGGACAGGGGCTGTCTACGAGCAGTACTTC.